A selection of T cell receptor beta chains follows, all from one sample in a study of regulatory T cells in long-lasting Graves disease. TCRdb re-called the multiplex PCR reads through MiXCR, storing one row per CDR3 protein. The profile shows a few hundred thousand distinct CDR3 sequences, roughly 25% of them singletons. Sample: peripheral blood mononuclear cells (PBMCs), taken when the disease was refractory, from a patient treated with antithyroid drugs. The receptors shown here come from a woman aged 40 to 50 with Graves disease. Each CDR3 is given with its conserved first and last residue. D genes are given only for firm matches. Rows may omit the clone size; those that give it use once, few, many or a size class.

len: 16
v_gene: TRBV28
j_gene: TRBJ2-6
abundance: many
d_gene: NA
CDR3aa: CASSLGGAFGANVLTF
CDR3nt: TGTGCCAGCAGTTTAGGGGGAGCGTTCGGGGCCAACGTCCTGACTTTC

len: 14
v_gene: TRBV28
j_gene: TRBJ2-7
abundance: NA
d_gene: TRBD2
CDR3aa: CASSSAGVGYEQYF
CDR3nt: TGTGCCAGCAGTTCTGCGGGAGTGGGGTACGAGCAGTACTTC

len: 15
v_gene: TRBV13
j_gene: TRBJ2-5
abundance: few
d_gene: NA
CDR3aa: CASSRLGLTQETQYF
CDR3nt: TGTGCCAGCAGCCGCCTGGGGCTGACTCAGGAGACCCAGTACTTC

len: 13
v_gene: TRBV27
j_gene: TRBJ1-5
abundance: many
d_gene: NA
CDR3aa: CASKGDTNQPQHF
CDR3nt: TGTGCCAGCAAGGGGGACACCAATCAGCCCCAGCATTTT

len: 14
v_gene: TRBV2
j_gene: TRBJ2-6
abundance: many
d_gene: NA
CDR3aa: CASSAGHGANVLTF
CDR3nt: TGTGCCAGCAGTGCCGGACACGGGGCCAACGTCCTGACTTTC

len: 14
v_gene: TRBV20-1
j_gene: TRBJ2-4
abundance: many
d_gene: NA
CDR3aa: CSARRPLAKNIQYF
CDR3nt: TGCAGTGCCCGACGTCCTCTAGCCAAAAACATTCAGTACTTC

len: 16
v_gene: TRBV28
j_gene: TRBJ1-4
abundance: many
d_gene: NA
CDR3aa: CASRETGSGGNEKLFF
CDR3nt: TGTGCCAGCAGGGAAACAGGGTCTGGCGGTAATGAAAAACTGTTTTTT

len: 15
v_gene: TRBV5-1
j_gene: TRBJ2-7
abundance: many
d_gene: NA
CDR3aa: CASSLIPGTSYEQYF
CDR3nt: TGCGCCAGCAGTCTCATCCCGGGGACATCCTACGAGCAGTACTTC

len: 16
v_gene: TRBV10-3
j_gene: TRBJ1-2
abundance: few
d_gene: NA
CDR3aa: CAISGGGGRGDYGYTF
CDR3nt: TGTGCCATCAGTGGCGGTGGTGGAAGGGGGGACTATGGCTACACCTTC

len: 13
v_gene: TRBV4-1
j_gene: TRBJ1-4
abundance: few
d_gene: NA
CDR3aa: CASSHRDREKLFF
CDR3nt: TGCGCCAGCAGCCACCGGGACCGGGAAAAACTGTTTTTT

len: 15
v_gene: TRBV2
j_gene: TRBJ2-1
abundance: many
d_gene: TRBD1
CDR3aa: CASPRRDRDPGEQFF
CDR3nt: TGTGCCAGCCCACGACGGGACAGGGACCCAGGTGAGCAGTTCTTC

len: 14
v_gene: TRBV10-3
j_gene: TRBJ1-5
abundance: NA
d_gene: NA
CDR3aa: CATSRDKDNQPQHF
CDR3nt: TGTGCCACTAGCCGGGACAAAGACAATCAGCCCCAGCATTTT

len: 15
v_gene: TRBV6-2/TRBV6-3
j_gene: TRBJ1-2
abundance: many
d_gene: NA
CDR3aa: CASTFGPGVPYGYTF
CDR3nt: TGTGCCAGCACGTTTGGCCCGGGGGTTCCCTATGGCTACACCTTC

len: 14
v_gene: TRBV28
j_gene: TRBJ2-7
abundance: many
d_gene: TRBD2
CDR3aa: CASSLLAAAYEQYF
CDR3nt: TGTGCCAGCAGTTTGCTAGCGGCAGCCTACGAGCAGTACTTC

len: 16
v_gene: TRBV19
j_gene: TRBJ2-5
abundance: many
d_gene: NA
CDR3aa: CASSMGGRGRKETQYF
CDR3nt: TGTGCCAGTAGTATGGGTGGGCGGGGGCGAAAAGAGACCCAGTACTTC

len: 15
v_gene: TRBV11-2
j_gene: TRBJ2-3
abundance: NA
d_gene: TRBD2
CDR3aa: CASSLAGGGADTQYF
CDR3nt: TGTGCCAGCAGCTTAGCGGGAGGTGGTGCAGATACGCAGTATTTT

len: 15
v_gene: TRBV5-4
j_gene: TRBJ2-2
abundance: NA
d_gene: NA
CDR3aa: CASSSDREGTGELFF
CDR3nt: TGTGCCAGCAGCTCAGACAGGGAGGGCACCGGGGAGCTGTTTTTT

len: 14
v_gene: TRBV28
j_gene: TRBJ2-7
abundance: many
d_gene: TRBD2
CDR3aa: CASSFASGGYEQYF
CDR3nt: TGTGCCAGCAGTTTCGCTAGCGGGGGGTACGAGCAGTACTTC

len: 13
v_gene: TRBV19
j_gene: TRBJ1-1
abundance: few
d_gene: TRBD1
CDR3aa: CASSTTGGTEAFF
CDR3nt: TGTGCCAGTAGTACTACAGGGGGGACTGAAGCTTTCTTT

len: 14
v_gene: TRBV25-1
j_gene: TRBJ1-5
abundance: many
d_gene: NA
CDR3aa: CASSDPTGTQPQHF
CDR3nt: TGTGCCAGCAGTGACCCGACAGGAACTCAGCCCCAGCATTTT

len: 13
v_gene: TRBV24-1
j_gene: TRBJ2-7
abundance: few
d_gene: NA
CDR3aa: CATSDSSSYEQYF
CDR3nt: TGTGCCACCAGTGATTCGAGCTCCTACGAGCAGTACTTC

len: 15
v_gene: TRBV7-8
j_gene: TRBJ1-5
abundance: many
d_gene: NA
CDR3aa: CASSLLAGFGQPQHF
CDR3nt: TGTGCCAGCAGCTTGCTCGCAGGGTTTGGACAGCCCCAGCATTTT

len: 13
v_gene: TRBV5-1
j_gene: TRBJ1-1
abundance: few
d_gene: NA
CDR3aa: CASSLEGSTEAFF
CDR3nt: TGCGCCAGCAGCTTGGAGGGAAGCACTGAAGCTTTCTTT

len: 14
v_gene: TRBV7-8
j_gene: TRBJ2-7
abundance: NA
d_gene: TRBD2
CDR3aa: CASSLSGGSDEQYF
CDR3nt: TGTGCCAGCAGCCTATCGGGGGGTAGTGACGAGCAGTACTTC

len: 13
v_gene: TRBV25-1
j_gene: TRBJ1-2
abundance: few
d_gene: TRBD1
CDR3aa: CASTEQGADGYTF
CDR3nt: TGTGCCAGCACCGAACAGGGGGCGGATGGCTACACCTTC

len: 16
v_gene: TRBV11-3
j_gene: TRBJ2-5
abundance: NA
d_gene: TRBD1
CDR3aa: CASSLHWDRGQETQYF
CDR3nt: TGTGCCAGCAGCTTACATTGGGACAGGGGACAAGAGACCCAGTACTTC

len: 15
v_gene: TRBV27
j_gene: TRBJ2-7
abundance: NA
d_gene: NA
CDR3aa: CASSYLGQSNYEQYF
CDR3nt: TGTGCCAGCAGTTATCTCGGACAATCTAACTACGAGCAGTACTTC

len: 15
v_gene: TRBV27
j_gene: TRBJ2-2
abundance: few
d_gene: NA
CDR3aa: CASRKGVSYTGELFF
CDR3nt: TGTGCCAGCAGAAAAGGGGTCTCTTACACCGGGGAGCTGTTTTTT